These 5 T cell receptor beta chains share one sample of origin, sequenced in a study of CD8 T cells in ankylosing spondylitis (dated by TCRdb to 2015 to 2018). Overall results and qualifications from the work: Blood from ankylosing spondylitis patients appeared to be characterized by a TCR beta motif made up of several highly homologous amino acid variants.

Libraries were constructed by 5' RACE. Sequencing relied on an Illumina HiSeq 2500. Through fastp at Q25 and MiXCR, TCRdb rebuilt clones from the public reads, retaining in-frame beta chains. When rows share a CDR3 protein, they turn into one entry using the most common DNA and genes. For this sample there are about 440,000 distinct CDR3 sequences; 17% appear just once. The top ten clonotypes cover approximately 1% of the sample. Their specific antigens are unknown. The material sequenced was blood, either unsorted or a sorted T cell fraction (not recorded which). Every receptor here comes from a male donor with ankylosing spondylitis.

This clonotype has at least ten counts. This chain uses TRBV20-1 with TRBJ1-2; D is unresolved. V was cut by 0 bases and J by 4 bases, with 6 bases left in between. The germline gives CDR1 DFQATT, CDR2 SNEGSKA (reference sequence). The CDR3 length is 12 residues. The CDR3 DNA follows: TGCAGTGCTAGAGAACCCATCTATGGCTACACCTTC. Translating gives CSAREPIYGYTF.

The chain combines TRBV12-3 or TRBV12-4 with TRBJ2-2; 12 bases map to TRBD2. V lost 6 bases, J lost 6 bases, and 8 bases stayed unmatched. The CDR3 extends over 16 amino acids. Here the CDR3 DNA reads TGTGCCAGCAGACCTAGCGGGAGGGGTCCCGCCGGGGAGCTGTTTTTT. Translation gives CASRPSGRGPAGELFF.

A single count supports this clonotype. CDR3 nucleotide sequence: TGTGCCAGCAGCCCTCGGGGACAGGGCCACAATGAGCAGTTCTTC. It codes for CASSPRGQGHNEQFF. The rearrangement links TRBV7-9 to TRBJ2-1, with 9 bases aligning to TRBD1. With 5 bases clipped from V and 5 bases from J, the junction kept 7 bases outside the gene matches. The CDR3 totals 15 residues. Looked up from germline, CDR1 is SEHNR and CDR2 is FQNEAQ (reference sequence).

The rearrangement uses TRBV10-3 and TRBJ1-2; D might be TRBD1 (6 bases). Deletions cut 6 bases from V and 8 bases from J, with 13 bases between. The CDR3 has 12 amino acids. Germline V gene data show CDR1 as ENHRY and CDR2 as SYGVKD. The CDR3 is CAIRPSQGGYTF. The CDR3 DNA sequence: TGTGCCATCAGACCCTCCCAGGGGGGCTACACCTTC.

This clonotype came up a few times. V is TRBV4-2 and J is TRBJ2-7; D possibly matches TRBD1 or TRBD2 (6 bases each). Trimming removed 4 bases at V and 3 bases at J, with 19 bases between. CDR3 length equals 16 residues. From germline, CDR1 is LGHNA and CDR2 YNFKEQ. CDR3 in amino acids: CASSPSWQGTFYEQYF. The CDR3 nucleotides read TGTGCCAGCAGCCCTAGTTGGCAGGGGACTTTCTACGAGCAGTACTTC.